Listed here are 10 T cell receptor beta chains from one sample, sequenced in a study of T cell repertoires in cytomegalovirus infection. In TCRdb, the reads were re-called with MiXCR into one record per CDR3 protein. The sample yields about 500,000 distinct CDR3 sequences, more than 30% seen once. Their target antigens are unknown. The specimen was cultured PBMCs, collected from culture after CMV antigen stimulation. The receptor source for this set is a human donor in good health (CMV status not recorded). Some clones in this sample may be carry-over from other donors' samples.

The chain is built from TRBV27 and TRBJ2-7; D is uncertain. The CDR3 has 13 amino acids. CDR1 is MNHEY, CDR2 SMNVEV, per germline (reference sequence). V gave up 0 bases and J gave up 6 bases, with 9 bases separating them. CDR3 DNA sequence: TGTGCCAGCAGTTTATCAAAAGGCAGCGAGCAGTACTTC. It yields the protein CASSLSKGSEQYF.

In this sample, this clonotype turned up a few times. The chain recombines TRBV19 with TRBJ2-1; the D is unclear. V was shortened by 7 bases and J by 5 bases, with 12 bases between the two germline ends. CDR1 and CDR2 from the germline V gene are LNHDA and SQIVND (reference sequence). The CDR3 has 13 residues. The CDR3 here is CASTRGGDNEQFF. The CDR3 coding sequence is TGTGCCAGTACCCGAGGTGGGGACAATGAGCAGTTCTTC.

CDR3 nucleotides: TGCAGTGCTAGAGCTAAACAGACTAGCGGGAGGGCCCCCGGGGAGCTGTTTTTT. It yields the protein CSARAKQTSGRAPGELFF. The V and J genes are TRBV20-1 and TRBJ2-2; TRBD2 matches 14 bases. The CDR3 runs 18 residues. J gave up 6 bases and V 1 base, and 10 bases lay outside the gene matches. Germline V CDR1 and CDR2: DFQATT, SNEGSKA (reference sequence).

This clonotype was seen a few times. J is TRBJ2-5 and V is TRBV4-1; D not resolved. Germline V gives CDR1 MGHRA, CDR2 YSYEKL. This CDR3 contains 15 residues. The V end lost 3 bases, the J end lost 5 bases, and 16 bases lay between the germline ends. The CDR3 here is CASSQTFVSRETQYF. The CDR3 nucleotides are TGCGCCAGCAGCCAGACTTTTGTTAGTCGGGAGACCCAGTACTTC.

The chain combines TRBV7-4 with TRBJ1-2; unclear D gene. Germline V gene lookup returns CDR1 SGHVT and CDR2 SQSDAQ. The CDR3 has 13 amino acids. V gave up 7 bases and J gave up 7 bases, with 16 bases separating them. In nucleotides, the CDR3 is TGTGCCAGCATCACGCTTAAATCTGGTGGCTACACCTTC. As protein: CASITLKSGGYTF.

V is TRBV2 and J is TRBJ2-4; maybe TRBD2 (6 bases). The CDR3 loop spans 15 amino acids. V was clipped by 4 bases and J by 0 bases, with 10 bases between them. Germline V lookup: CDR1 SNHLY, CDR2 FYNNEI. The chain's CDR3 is CASSVGTAAKNIQYF. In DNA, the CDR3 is TGTGCCAGCAGTGTGGGGACTGCAGCCAAAAACATTCAGTACTTC.

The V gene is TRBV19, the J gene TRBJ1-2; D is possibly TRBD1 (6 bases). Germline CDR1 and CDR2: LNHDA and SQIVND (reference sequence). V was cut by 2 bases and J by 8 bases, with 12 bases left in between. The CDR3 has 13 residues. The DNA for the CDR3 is TGTGCCAGTAGTATAAGGCCAGGGGAAGGCTACACCTTC. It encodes CASSIRPGEGYTF.

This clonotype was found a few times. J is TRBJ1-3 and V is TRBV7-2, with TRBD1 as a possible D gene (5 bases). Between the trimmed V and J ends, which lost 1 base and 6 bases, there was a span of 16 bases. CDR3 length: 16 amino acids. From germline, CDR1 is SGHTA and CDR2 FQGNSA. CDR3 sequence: CASSLGRVSPTNTIYF. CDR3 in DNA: TGTGCCAGCAGCTTAGGCAGGGTTTCGCCCACAAACACCATATATTTT.

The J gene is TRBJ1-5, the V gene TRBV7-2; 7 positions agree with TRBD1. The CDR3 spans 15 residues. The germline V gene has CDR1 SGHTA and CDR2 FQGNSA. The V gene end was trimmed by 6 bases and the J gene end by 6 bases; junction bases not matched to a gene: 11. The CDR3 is CASSRTGERRQPQHF. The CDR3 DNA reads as TGTGCCAGCAGTCGTACAGGGGAGCGGCGTCAGCCCCAGCATTTT.

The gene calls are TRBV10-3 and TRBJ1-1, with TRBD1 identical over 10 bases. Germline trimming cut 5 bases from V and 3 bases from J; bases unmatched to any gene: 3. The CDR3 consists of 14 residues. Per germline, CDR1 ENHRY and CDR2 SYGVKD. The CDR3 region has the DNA TGTGCCATCAGTCGGACAGGGGGGGACACTGAAGCTTTCTTT. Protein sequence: CAISRTGGDTEAFF.